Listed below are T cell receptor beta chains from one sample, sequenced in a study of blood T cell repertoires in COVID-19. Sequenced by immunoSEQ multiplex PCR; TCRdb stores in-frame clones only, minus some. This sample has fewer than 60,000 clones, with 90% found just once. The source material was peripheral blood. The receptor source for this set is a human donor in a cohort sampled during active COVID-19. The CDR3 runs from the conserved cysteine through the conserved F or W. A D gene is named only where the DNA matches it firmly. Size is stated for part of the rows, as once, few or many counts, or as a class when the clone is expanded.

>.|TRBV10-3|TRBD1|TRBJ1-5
CATRDREVNQPQHF
TGTGCCACTCGGGACAGGGAGGTAAATCAGCCCCAGCATTTT
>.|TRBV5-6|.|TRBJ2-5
CASSLDRGIQETQYF
TGTGCCAGCAGCTTGGACCGCGGAATCCAAGAGACCCAGTACTTC
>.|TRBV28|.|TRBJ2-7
CASRSYSSGLLYEQYF
TGTGCCAGCAGATCATACTCCTCAGGGTTACTCTACGAGCAGTACTTC
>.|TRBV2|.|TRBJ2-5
CASSVEARGQETQYF
TGTGCCAGCAGTGTTGAGGCTAGGGGCCAAGAGACCCAGTACTTC
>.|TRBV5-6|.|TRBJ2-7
CASSVAYEQYF
TGTGCCAGCAGCGTGGCTTACGAGCAGTACTTC
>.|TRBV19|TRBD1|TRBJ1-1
CASSIGYRTGNTEAFF
TGTGCCAGTAGTATTGGATATAGGACAGGGAACACTGAAGCTTTCTTT
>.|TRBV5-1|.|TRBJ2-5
CASSLGAGETQYF
TGCGCCAGCAGCTTGGGGGCGGGAGAGACCCAGTACTTC
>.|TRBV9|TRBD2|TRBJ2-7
CASSVGRESLTYEQYF
TGTGCCAGCAGCGTAGGGCGGGAGAGCTTGACCTACGAGCAGTACTTC
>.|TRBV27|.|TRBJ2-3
CASSPTRTLDTQYF
TGTGCCAGCAGTCCAACGAGAACTTTAGATACGCAGTATTTT
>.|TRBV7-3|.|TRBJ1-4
CASSLMTGEKLFF
TGTGCCAGCAGCTTAATGACTGGGGAAAAACTGTTTTTT
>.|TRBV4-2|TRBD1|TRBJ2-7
CASSQDEDRIAYEQYF
TGTGCCAGCAGCCAAGATGAGGACAGGATAGCCTACGAGCAGTACTTC
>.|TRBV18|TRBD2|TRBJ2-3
CASSQTLAGGPTDTQYF
TGTGCCAGCTCCCAAACCCTAGCGGGAGGGCCGACAGATACGCAGTATTTT
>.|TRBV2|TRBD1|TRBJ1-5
CASRGQRNQPQHF
TGTGCCAGCAGGGGACAGCGCAATCAGCCCCAGCATTTT
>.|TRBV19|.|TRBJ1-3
CASSTGLSGNTIYF
TGTGCCAGTAGTACCGGACTCTCTGGAAACACCATATATTTT
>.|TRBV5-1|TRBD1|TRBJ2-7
CASSLGHRGRSYEQYF
TGCGCCAGCAGCTTGGGGCACAGGGGGCGGTCCTACGAGCAGTACTTC
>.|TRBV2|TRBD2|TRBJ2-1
CASRAASGNYYNEQFF
TGTGCCAGCAGGGCGGCTAGCGGGAATTACTACAATGAGCAGTTCTTC
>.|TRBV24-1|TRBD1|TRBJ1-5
CATSDSQGINQPQHF
TGTGCCACCAGTGATTCACAGGGGATCAATCAGCCCCAGCATTTT
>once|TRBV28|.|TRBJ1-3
CASSLNGRSGNTIYF
TGTGCCAGCAGTTTAAACGGGAGGTCTGGAAACACCATATATTTT
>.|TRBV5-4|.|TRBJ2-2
CASSRGLKDGGELFF
TGTGCCAGCAGCAGGGGCCTTAAGGATGGCGGGGAGCTGTTTTTT
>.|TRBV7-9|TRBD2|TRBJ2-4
CASSLGLAGGPPVVNIQYF
TGTGCCAGCAGCTTAGGACTAGCGGGAGGGCCCCCGGTGGTAAACATTCAGTACTTC
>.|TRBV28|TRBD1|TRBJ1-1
CASSPHGQGGGNTEAFF
TGTGCCAGCAGCCCCCACGGACAGGGGGGCGGGAACACTGAAGCTTTCTTT
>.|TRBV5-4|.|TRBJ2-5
CASSRARGSPGEETQYF
TGTGCCAGCAGCAGAGCCAGGGGTTCGCCCGGGGAAGAGACCCAGTACTTC
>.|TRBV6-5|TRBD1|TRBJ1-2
CASSYAGTGDDYGYTF
TGTGCCAGCAGTTACGCCGGGACAGGGGATGACTATGGCTACACCTTC
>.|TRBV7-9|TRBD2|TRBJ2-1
CASSLVALAGEVNEQFF
TGTGCCAGCAGCTTAGTGGCCCTAGCGGGAGAGGTGAATGAGCAGTTCTTC
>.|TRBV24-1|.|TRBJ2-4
CATSDLGGIQYF
TGTGCCACCAGTGATTTGGGCGGCATTCAGTACTTC
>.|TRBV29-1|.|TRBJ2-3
CSGLAVTDTQYF
TGCAGCGGCTTAGCGGTCACAGATACGCAGTATTTT
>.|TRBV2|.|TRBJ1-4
CASRGTITTNEKLFF
TGTGCCAGCAGGGGGACAATCACAACTAATGAAAAACTGTTTTTT
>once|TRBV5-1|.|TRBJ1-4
CASSLSGGESEKLFF
TGCGCCAGCAGCCTGTCGGGGGGAGAGAGCGAAAAACTGTTTTTT
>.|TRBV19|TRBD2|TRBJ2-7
CASSVSGVYEQYF
TGTGCCAGTAGTGTAAGCGGGGTCTACGAGCAGTACTTC
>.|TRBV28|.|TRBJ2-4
CASSLGGGVAKNIQYF
TGTGCCAGCAGTTTGGGGGGTGGAGTAGCCAAAAACATTCAGTACTTC
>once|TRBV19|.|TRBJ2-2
CAGRAPGTGELFF
TGTGCCGGCAGGGCGCCTGGGACCGGGGAGCTGTTTTTT
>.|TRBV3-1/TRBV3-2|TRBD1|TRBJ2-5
CASSQGRQGRGETQYF
TGTGCCAGCAGCCAAGGGAGACAGGGCAGGGGAGAGACCCAGTACTTC
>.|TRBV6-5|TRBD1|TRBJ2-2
CASRWTGEGTGELFF
TGTGCCAGCAGATGGACAGGGGAGGGCACCGGGGAGCTGTTTTTT
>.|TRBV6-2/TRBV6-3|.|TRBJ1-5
CASSWGVGQPQHF
TGTGCCAGCAGTTGGGGAGTGGGGCAGCCCCAGCATTTT
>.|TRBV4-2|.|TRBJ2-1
CASSQVRGTYNEQFF
TGTGCCAGCAGCCAAGTCAGGGGTACCTACAATGAGCAGTTCTTC
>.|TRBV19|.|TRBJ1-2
CASIDGSYGYTF
TGTGCCAGTATAGATGGGAGTTATGGCTACACCTTC
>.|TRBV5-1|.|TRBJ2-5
CASSLAGRTGETQYF
TGCGCCAGCAGCTTGGCCGGTAGAACCGGGGAGACCCAGTACTTC
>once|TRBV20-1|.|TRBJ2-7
CSASLLATSYEQYF
TGCAGTGCTAGTTTACTAGCCACTTCCTACGAGCAGTACTTC
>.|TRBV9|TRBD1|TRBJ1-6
CASSARDRGPSPLHF
TGTGCCAGCAGCGCCCGGGACAGGGGGCCTTCACCCCTCCACTTT
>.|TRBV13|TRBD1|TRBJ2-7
CASSQGVYEQYF
TGTGCCAGCAGCCAGGGGGTCTACGAGCAGTACTTC
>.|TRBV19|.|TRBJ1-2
CASSISDSANYGYTF
TGTGCCAGTAGTATTTCGGACAGTGCTAACTATGGCTACACCTTC
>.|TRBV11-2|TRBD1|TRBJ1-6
CASRRDRDNSPLHF
TGTGCCAGCAGAAGGGACAGAGATAATTCACCCCTCCACTTT
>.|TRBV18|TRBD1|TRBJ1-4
CASSPSQGAYEKLFF
TGTGCCAGCTCACCTTCACAGGGGGCTTATGAAAAACTGTTTTTT
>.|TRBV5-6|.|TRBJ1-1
CASSLPGRNTEAFF
TGTGCCAGCAGCTTGCCGGGGAGGAACACTGAAGCTTTCTTT
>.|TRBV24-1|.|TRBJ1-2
CATSDPSSVPYGYTF
TGTGCCACCAGTGACCCCTCCTCGGTCCCCTATGGCTACACCTTC
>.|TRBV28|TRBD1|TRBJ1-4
CASSSPGQGNEKLFF
TGTGCCAGCAGTTCCCCGGGACAGGGAAATGAAAAACTGTTTTTT
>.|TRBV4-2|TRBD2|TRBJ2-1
CASSPLGLAEYNEQFF
TGTGCCAGCAGCCCTCTGGGACTAGCGGAATACAATGAGCAGTTCTTC